This T cell receptor beta chain appears in the sequencing data of a study of blood T cell repertoires in COVID-19. Study-wide background: T cells, B-cell-depleted T cells, or PBMCs provided the cDNA or gDNA that served as material.

Grouping used clinical history reported by participants in a survey and questionnaire. The CDR3 totals 16 residues. V was cut by 4 bases and J by 2 bases, with 15 bases left in between. Germline CDR1 is SGHRS and CDR2 is YFSETQ. Sequencing used immunoSEQ multiplex PCR; TCRdb keeps in-frame clones, though not all of them. The profile covers 150,000 to 200,000 clones, with about four fifths appearing a single time and around 3.6% taken by the ten largest. The sequence was collected from a woman aged 50 to 60 in a cohort exposed to, infected with or recovered from COVID-19 (not recorded which). The chain carries TRBV5-1 and TRBJ2-2; D may be TRBD2 (6 bases). Sequenced: PBMCs or T cells enriched from blood (not recorded which). The CDR3 region has the DNA TGCGCCAGCAGCCGGAGCTTAGCGGTTAACACCGGGGAGCTGTTTTTT. As protein: CASSRSLAVNTGELFF.